Listed here is a single T cell receptor (beta chain). The record originates from a study of T cells after somatic rescue of genetic block. Germline CDR1 and CDR2: SGDLS and YYNGEE. V shed 3 bases and J shed 1 base, with 10 bases lying between them. This CDR3 has 14 amino acids. This table comes from immunoSEQ multiplex PCR, and its TCRdb copy is limited to in-frame clones, with some not included. The sample lists 68,000 or so clones, under 95% occurring once. The chain uses TRBV9 and TRBJ2-5, with a weak D call TRBD2 (5 bases). The receptor comes from a man aged 40-55 years. The sample consisted of peripheral blood mononuclear cells (PBMCs). The CDR3 DNA follows: TGTGCCAGCAGCGCGGGAAGCTTCCAAGAGACCCAGTACTTC. Translating gives CASSAGSFQETQYF.